These 8 T cell receptor beta chains originate from one sample sequenced in a study of cytomegalovirus exposure and HLA in healthy donors. Primers included in the PCR were 60 Vbeta and 13 Jbeta primers. The assay was immunoSEQ multiplex PCR, and TCRdb's table has in-frame clones only and misses some. The repertoire holds roughly 70,000 clones, with approximately 90% as singletons. The source material was PBMCs. These receptors originate from a woman in her 30s in good health and CMV-seropositive.

The V call is TRBV30, the J call TRBJ1-2; 7 bases match TRBD1. With 1 base clipped from V and 1 base from J, the junction kept 3 bases outside the gene matches. The CDR3 runs 14 residues. CDR1 GTSNPN and CDR2 SVGIG come from the germline V gene (reference sequence). As DNA, the CDR3 is TGTGCCTGGAGTGCGGGACAGCGTAACTATGGCTACACCTTC. Amino acid sequence: CAWSAGQRNYGYTF. Based on the CDR3 plus reference TRBV30 and TRBJ1-2, the full variable domain is SQTIHQWPATLVQPVGSPLSLECTVEGTSNPNLYWYRQAAGRGLQLLFYSVGIGQISSEVPQNLSASRPQDRQFILSSKKLLLSDSGFYLCAWSAGQRNYGYTFGSGTRLTVV.

The chain employs TRBV19 and TRBJ1-5; tentatively, D is TRBD1 (6 bases). The CDR3 covers 13 residues. Trimming took off 6 bases at V and 7 bases at J, with 13 bases between the two ends. Germline-derived CDR1 and CDR2 are LNHDA and SQIVND (reference sequence). The CDR3 loop is CASRLQGFQPQHF. CDR3 coding DNA: TGTGCCAGTAGATTACAGGGTTTCCAGCCCCAGCATTTT. The complete variable domain, with remaining parts taken from reference TRBV19 and TRBJ1-5, reads DGGITQSPKYLFRKEGQNVTLSCEQNLNHDAMYWYRQDPGQGLRLIYYSQIVNDFQKGDIAEGYSVSREKKESFPLTVTSAQKNPTAFYLCASRLQGFQPQHFGDGTRLSIL.

V usage is TRBV5-6 and J usage is TRBJ2-3, with TRBD2 matching 9 bases. In germline, CDR1 is SGHDT, CDR2 YYEEEE. After removal of 5 bases from V and 4 bases from J, the junction contained 8 bases not matched to a gene. The CDR3 totals 15 residues. CDR3 residues: CASRPDGGRADTQYF. The DNA for the CDR3 is TGTGCCAGCAGACCCGACGGCGGGAGGGCAGATACGCAGTATTTT.

This chain connects TRBV11-2 to TRBJ2-5, with D possibly TRBD1 on 6 matching bases. Germline-derived CDR1 and CDR2 are SGHAT and FQNNGV. The germline V and J ends were trimmed by 1 base and 1 base, with 10 bases remaining between them. The CDR3 has 15 residues. The CDR3 loop reads CASSLAFRGQETQYF. The CDR3 nucleotides read TGTGCCAGCAGCTTAGCTTTCAGGGGCCAAGAGACCCAGTACTTC.

This clone came up once. The CDR3 bases are TGTGCCAGCTCACAGGACAGGGCAGCTAACTATGGCTACACCTTC. Its translation is CASSQDRAANYGYTF. The gene calls are TRBV18 and TRBJ1-2; 8 bases are a match to TRBD1. Germline assignment: CDR1 KGHSH and CDR2 LQKENI. With 4 bases clipped from V and 0 bases from J, the junction kept 4 bases outside the gene matches. The CDR3 runs to 15 residues.

This chain links TRBV7-3 with TRBJ1-1; TRBD1 matches 7 bases. Germline-derived CDR1 and CDR2 are SGHTA and FQGTGA. The V segment lost 5 bases and the J segment 4 bases; nucleotides outside the gene matches: 7. This CDR3 comprises 14 residues. The CDR3 DNA reads TGTGCCAGCAGCCCGAACAGGGGTGGCACTGAAGCTTTCTTT. This encodes CASSPNRGGTEAFF. Filled out from reference TRBV7-3 and TRBJ1-1, the complete variable domain reads GAGVSQTPSNKVTEKGKYVELRCDPISGHTALYWYRQSLGQGPEFLIYFQGTGAADDSGLPNDRFFAVRPEGSVSTLKIQRTERGDSAVYLCASSPNRGGTEAFFGQGTRLTVV.

The chain employs TRBV6-5 and TRBJ1-6; D gene unclear. Germline V gene lookup returns CDR1 MNHEY and CDR2 SVGAGI. Trimming took off 2 bases at V and 6 bases at J, with 8 bases between the two ends. CDR3 size: 14 residues. Here the CDR3 reads CASSYGTINSPLHF. CDR3 DNA sequence: TGTGCCAGCAGTTACGGCACTATTAATTCACCCCTCCACTTT.

The table lists this clone with a count of one. The chain couples TRBV7-9 to TRBJ2-2; 7 nucleotides align to TRBD2. The J segment lost 3 bases and the V segment lost 5 bases, leaving 6 bases of the junction unmatched. The germline CDR1 and CDR2 sequences are SEHNR and FQNEAQ (reference sequence). This CDR3 is built from 15 residues. The CDR3 nucleotides read TGTGCCAGCAGCCCCAGCGGGAAGTACACCGGGGAGCTGTTTTTT. This gives the protein CASSPSGKYTGELFF.